This T cell receptor beta chain was found in a study of T cells after posttransplantation cyclophosphamide. Study-level findings and limits: Later post-transplant blood repertoires were often dominated by donor CD8+ memory clones. Blood and skin or GI T cell repertoires showed limited TRB overlap. After PTCy, TRB diversity resembled that of CNI/methotrexate controls.

Assay: immunoSEQ multiplex PCR; the TCRdb copy retains only in-frame clones and omits some. The repertoire holds tens of thousands of clones, with roughly 93% as singletons. Comments on this clone: Its specificity is not known.

Germline CDR1 reads MGHDK; CDR2 reads SYGVNS. This CDR3 has 14 amino acids. Trimming pared 1 base from V and 4 bases from J, leaving 10 bases between. The source is a woman in her 30s in good health and a related stem cell transplant donor. The chain is built from TRBV25-1 and TRBJ1-2; D remains ambiguous. The sample was PBMCs. The CDR3 region has the DNA TGTGCCAGCAGTGAATCCGGCAGCTTCTATGGCTACACCTTC. Translated: CASSESGSFYGYTF.